This TCR beta chain was sequenced during a study of beta chain features in type 1 diabetes. Whole-study context: The examined sorted cells totaled fewer than 110,000,000 across samples. General study findings and limits: Within each of all four CD4+ subsets, Type 1 diabetes patients had TCRB CDR3s that were moderately but significantly shorter.

About this clone itself: Its specificity is not known.

CDR1 is GTSNPN and CDR2 is SVGIG in the germline V gene (reference sequence). The CDR3 has 12 residues. V lost 1 base, J lost 7 bases, and 8 bases lay in between. Expressed TCRB transcripts were sequenced after all isolated RNA was converted to cDNA. Using immunoSEQ multiplex PCR, the repertoire was profiled, and TCRdb retains in-frame clones only, with some absent. The table shows more than 100,000 clones, with approximately 16% occurring only once. The material sequenced was central memory CD4+ T cells from blood. This chain links TRBV30 with TRBJ1-5; the D is unclear. This receptor was identified in a young man with type 1 diabetes. The CDR3 reads CAWSADGQPQHF. The CDR3 nucleotides are TGTGCCTGGAGTGCCGACGGGCAGCCCCAGCATTTT.